One TCR beta chain is described in this entry. Using immunoSEQ multiplex PCR, the repertoire was profiled, and TCRdb retains in-frame clones only, with some absent. This sample has more than 12,000 clones; about 70% occur once, and the top ten carry 27%. The sample is drawn from a study of T cells after somatic rescue of genetic block. The CDR3 contains 14 residues. Per germline, CDR1 SGHVS and CDR2 FQNEAQ. The trim removed 5 bases at V and 6 bases at J, leaving 8 bases unmatched. Input material: peripheral blood mononuclear cells (PBMCs). The TCR originated in a man aged 18-30 years. V is TRBV7-8 and J is TRBJ2-7; 9 nucleotides line up with TRBD1. DNA of the CDR3: TGTGCCAGCAGCCCCGGGACAGGGCGGTCCGAGCAGTACTTC. Protein sequence: CASSPGTGRSEQYF.